This T cell receptor (beta chain) originates from a study of T cell changes during pregnancy in multiple sclerosis. Libraries were prepared by immunoSEQ multiplex PCR; TCRdb keeps only in-frame clonotypes and omits some of them. The data show some 69,000 clones, with just over 90% seen just once and approximately 2% held by the top ten. Looked up from germline, CDR1 is SGHTA and CDR2 is FQGNSA. This CDR3 comprises 13 residues. V was shortened by 1 base and J by 5 bases, with 5 bases between the two germline ends. Sequencing used peripheral blood, obtained in the second trimester of pregnancy. The receptor comes from a female donor in good health, enrolled as a control in a pregnancy study. The rearrangement links TRBV7-2 to TRBJ2-2; D is uncertain. CDR3 sequence (DNA): TGTGCCAGCAGCTTAGATACTACCGGGGAGCTGTTTTTT. It translates to CASSLDTTGELFF. The variable domain in full, with the rest retrieved from reference TRBV7-2 and TRBJ2-2, is GAGVSQSPSNKVTEKGKDVELRCDPISGHTALYWYRQSLGQGLEFLIYFQGNSAPDKSGLPSDRFSAERTGGSVSTLTIQRTQQEDSAVYLCASSLDTTGELFFGEGSRLTVL.